The present T cell receptor (beta chain) was sequenced within a study of PD-L1 blockade in urothelial cancer (dated by TCRdb to between 2016 and 2019). At the level of the whole study: All patients started therapy in about 2014 and received atezolizumab 1,200 mg intravenously every 3 weeks. About 90% of the 29 patients were identified as males with urothelial cancer of bladder origin, and a prior smoking history was reported by 18 of 29 patients. An ECOG performance status of 0 or 1 was recorded for the patients, and 0 to 3 prior chemotherapy regimens had been received by the patients. Blood samples were analyzed at 3 weeks after treatment start (second dose) and at 6 weeks after treatment start. A median of approximately 140,000 T cells and 80,000 or so unique TCRs was obtained from blood samples, and a median clonality of approximately 0.08 was observed. Somatic, immune and clinical correlates of response to PD-L1 blockade with atezolizumab in urothelial cancer were the focus of an exploratory multi-omic analysis. Pretreatment tumor samples and matched peripheral blood, collected serially before and after atezolizumab treatment, underwent TCR sequencing. Durable clinical benefit meant progression-free survival longer than 6 months, and TCR features were also tested against progression-free and overall survival. In the same patients who had TCR sequencing, pretreatment tumors also underwent whole exome sequencing and RNA sequencing. Durable clinical benefit was achieved by nine patients but not by the remaining 20. Pretreatment blood TCR-seq was available for about 30 patients, at least one posttreatment blood collection was obtained for 24 patients, and tumor TCR-seq was available for 24 patients. Paper-wide results and their limitations: Improved progression-free and overall survival was associated with having pretreatment peripheral blood TCR clonality below the median. Patients with durable benefit showed greater expansion of tumor-associated TCR clones in peripheral blood 3 weeks after starting treatment (n of about 22, p = 0.022). Small sample size (n ≈ 29) and many exploratory analyses mean the results are intended to be hypothesis-generating.

CDR3 length: 15 amino acids, cysteine to phenylalanine. Only CDR3 DNA is held: 45 bases, read in frame from base 1. Taken from the germline V gene, the CDR1 and CDR2 loops are MGHRA and YSYEKL. Trimming takes 0 bases off V and 7 bases off J; junction bases not matched to a gene: 7. To estimate absolute template abundance from read counts, synthetic TCR analog templates were spiked into each PCR. TCRbeta CDR3 regions were amplified from genomic DNA with bias-controlled V and J gene primers using the immunoSEQ assay. Sequencing of rearranged TCRbeta segments was performed at approximately 20X coverage. On the study's bioinformatics: Sequencing errors were corrected by clustering and CDR3s were annotated against IMGT to assign V, D and J genes. Downstream analyses used only productive TCRbeta rearrangements and left out out-of-frame or stop-codon sequences. Clonality was computed as one minus Shannon entropy normalized by the log of the number of unique productive sequences. Clones differing between time points or between blood and tumor were identified by Fisher's exact test with Benjamini-Hochberg correction at adjusted p below 0.01. TCRdb retrieved this table from immuneACCESS and kept in-frame rearrangements only. Not all clones are present; in checked studies, unresolved V genes account for under half, and no reason is known for the remainder. From that table come the V and J calls and clone size; the DNA was used to work out D and trimming. The sample includes about 47,000 clones, with around 81% observed a single time. The biggest ten clones account for about a sixth of the sample.

The time point label of this sample denotes: pretreatment peripheral blood. The cohort included 29 patients with locally advanced or metastatic urothelial carcinoma who were treated at Memorial Sloan Kettering on a trial protocol. Peripheral blood mononuclear cells were collected pretreatment and during treatment, at between 1 and 8 total time points per patient. The Qiagen DNeasy Blood extraction kit was used to purify genomic DNA from total PBMCs and tumor samples. PBMCs were collected pretreatment and during treatment, and were isolated and stored as previously described. Comments on this clone: There is no known antigen for this receptor. The input lacks base qualities; no much larger clone sits a single base away.

The clonotype originates from a man in his 60s with urothelial cancer. The receptor chain draws on TRBV4-1 and TRBJ1-2, with TRBD1 matching 8 junction bases. Sequencing used PBMCs, obtained around atezolizumab (anti-PD-L1) treatment. The bases read TGCGCCAGCAGCCAAGATCCGGCAGGGGGCCTTGGCTACACCTTC. Translated, it reads CASSQDPAGGLGYTF.